This T cell receptor beta chain was identified in a study of T cells in Graves' hyperthyroidism and ophthalmopathy. This clonotype was counted many times. Germline lookup yields CDR1 MDHEN and CDR2 SYDVKM. V dropped 8 bases and J dropped 1; count of bases not matched to a gene: 5. The CDR3 loop spans 14 amino acids. It was RNA transcripts that yielded the amplified TCR beta CDR3 regions. The HTBI primer set was used in a first-round RT-PCR of the TCR CDR3. TCRdb reprocessed the multiplex PCR reads via MiXCR and lists one record per CDR3 protein. This sample has around 290,000 distinct CDR3 sequences, with roughly an eighth found just once.

The chain carries TRBV28 and TRBJ2-4; the match to TRBD2 covers 7 bases. Input material: blood. This receptor was taken from a woman between 35 and 50 years old with Graves' hyperthyroidism. The CDR3 region has the DNA TGTGCCAGCCGAATGGGAGGGGCCAAAAACATTCAGTACTTC. It encodes CASRMGGAKNIQYF. Supplemented by reference TRBV28 and TRBJ2-4, the full variable domain reads DVKVTQSSRYLVKRTGEKVFLECVQDMDHENMFWYRQDPGLGLRLIYFSYDVKMKEKGDIPEGYSVSREKKERFSLILESASTNQTSMYLCASRMGGAKNIQYFGAGTRLSVL.